A single TCR beta chain is shown here with its context. Its antigen is still unknown. No clone much larger than this one lies a single base away; base qualities are absent. The sample originates from a study of T cells in Graves' hyperthyroidism and ophthalmopathy (dated by TCRdb to the late 2010s). Turning to the overall study: To identify distinguishing TCR V-J signatures, a discovery cohort of around 98 patients was used, comprising 43 with Graves' ophthalmopathy and 57 with stable Graves' hyperthyroidism. Whether ophthalmopathy could be predicted prospectively was tested in an independent validation cohort made up of 18 to 20 hyperthyroidism patients plus 17 patients who later progressed to ophthalmopathy. The roughly 100 discovery patients were randomly split 7:3 into training and test sets. In addition, the study compared T-cell repertoires in thyroid tissue and in blood from five or six Graves' hyperthyroidism patients. After blood sampling, hyperthyroidism patients were treated with methimazole at a starting dose of 30 mg daily, and ophthalmopathy patients were treated with high-dose intravenous methylprednisolone. According to the paper, TCR Vbeta CDR3 sequencing was carried out on 135 peripheral blood samples, which came from approximately 41 ophthalmopathy, around 75 hyperthyroidism and about 17 progressor patients. Results the study describes overall, beyond this receptor: A 13 V-J signature model separated ophthalmopathy from stable hyperthyroidism, with about 88% sensitivity and about 81% specificity in cross-validation and 80%/75% in testing. No statistical method was used to set the sample size in advance, and investigators knew the group allocation. Most expanded thyroid clonotypes (frequency above 0.001) were also found in blood, which suggests that blood repertoires may mirror thyroid immune responses. In validation, the model predicted progression to ophthalmopathy a median of roughly six months before onset, with about 70% sensitivity and roughly 72% specificity.

The study excluded patients with uncontrolled infections, other autoimmune diseases, pregnancy or lactation. Diagnoses relied on clinical symptoms, serum thyroxine and TRAb, thyroid ultrasound and orbital computed tomography. Total RNA was extracted with Trizol reagent, and quality was checked on an Agilent 2100 Bioanalyzer. The TCR beta CDR3 regions were amplified from the RNA transcripts. The TCR CDR3 was subjected to a first round of RT-PCR using the HTBI primer set and the Qiagen OneStep RT-PCR kit. A second multiplex PCR round built the libraries, followed by size selection and purification. Paired-end sequencing of the libraries was performed with 100 bp reads on an Illumina HiSeq2000. Per the authors' processing: Raw data were processed with SOAPnuke, discarding reads with adapters, uncalled bases, mean Phred below 15, or no exact constant-primer or identifier match. High-quality paired reads were merged with COPE v1.2.5, and unique nucleotide sequences were defined as clonotypes. Clonotypes were aligned to IMGT TRBV, TRBD and TRBJ reference segments using MiTCR v1.1. Analysis was restricted to V-J combinations with a frequency above 0.0001, which covered roughly 99% of repertoires. A TCS score was defined as the ratio of F50 (clonal expansion) to E x V (chaos), with BLOSUM62-based TCRdist applied between CDR3 peptides within each V-J. Welch's t-statistics and random forest reduced fewer than 600 V-J features to 13, which were used in a naive Bayes classifier (R e1071). The similarity between thyroid and blood repertoires was quantified using the Morisita-Horn index. The public reads were run again by TCRdb, first through fastp at Q25 and then through MiXCR, and only productive beta chains were kept. Entries that share a CDR3 protein sequence are merged under the most common genes and DNA. Clone size and V and J calls follow TCRdb, not the original study. Within this sample are about 640,000 distinct CDR3 sequences, with roughly 46% of them counted one time only. Approximately 7.2% of the sample comes from the top ten.

The germline V gene gives CDR1 as SGHDN and CDR2 as FVKESK. Its CDR3 holds 16 amino acids, cysteine through phenylalanine. CDR3 DNA is the only sequence kept; it has 48 bases, read in frame from the first base. V and J lose 4 bases and 0 bases, and a span of 13 bases separates them. The V and J segments used are TRBV14 and TRBJ1-5; TRBD1 is perhaps the D gene, given 5 matching bases. The TCR comes from an adult man with Graves' disease, either hyperthyroidism or ophthalmopathy (not recorded which). Material: peripheral blood or thyroid tissue (not recorded which). The CDR3 here reads CASSPGRLDSNQPQHF. The DNA reads TGTGCCAGCAGCCCGGGACGGCTCGATAGCAATCAGCCCCAGCATTTT.